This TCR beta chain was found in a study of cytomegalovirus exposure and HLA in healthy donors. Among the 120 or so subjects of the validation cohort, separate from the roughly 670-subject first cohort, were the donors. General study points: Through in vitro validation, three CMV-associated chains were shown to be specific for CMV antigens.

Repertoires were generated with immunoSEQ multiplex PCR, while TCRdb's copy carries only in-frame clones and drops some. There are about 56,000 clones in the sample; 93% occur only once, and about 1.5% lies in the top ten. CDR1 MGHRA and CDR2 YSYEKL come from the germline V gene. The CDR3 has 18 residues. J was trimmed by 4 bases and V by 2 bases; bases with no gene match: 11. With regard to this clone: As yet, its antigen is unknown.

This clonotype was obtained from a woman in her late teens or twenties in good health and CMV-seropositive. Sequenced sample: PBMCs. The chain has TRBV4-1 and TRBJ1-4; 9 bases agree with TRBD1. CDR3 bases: TGCGCCAGCAGCCAAATTGGGGACAGGGCGGTAGGTAATGAAAAACTGTTTTTT. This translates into CASSQIGDRAVGNEKLFF.